This T cell receptor (beta chain) was profiled in a study of cytomegalovirus exposure and HLA in healthy donors. About the study: Approximately 85 million unique TCRs from HLA-typed donors were held in an early data release. Study observations and caveats: Prior analysis indicated that the majority of TCR beta V segments exhibited productivity approximately 90% or approximately 30% of the time.

The PCR contained 60 Vbeta and 13 Jbeta primers. Measured with immunoSEQ multiplex PCR; TCRdb has only the in-frame clones, and not every one. This sample has 130,000 to 150,000 clones, with around four fifths found just once. This clone appeared a few times. Its antigen is currently unknown. CDR1 is SNHLY and CDR2 is FYNNEI in the germline V gene. V was pared by 7 bases and J by 3 bases, with 15 bases between. The CDR3 contains 14 residues. This rearrangement joins TRBV2 to TRBJ1-2; weak D call: TRBD1 (5 bases). This TCR was recovered from a male donor in good health and CMV-seronegative. The sequenced sample was PBMCs. The CDR3 sequence: CASTQGLSDYGYTF. In DNA, the CDR3 is TGTGCCAGCACCCAGGGTCTTTCGGACTATGGCTACACCTTC.